The rows below give T cell receptor beta chains drawn from one sample of a study of blood T cell repertoires in COVID-19. Measured with immunoSEQ multiplex PCR; TCRdb has only the in-frame clones, and not every one. The sample includes fewer than 30,000 clones, about 85% seen only once; the top ten take more than 15%. The sequenced sample consisted of peripheral blood. The receptors originated from a woman in her fifties or sixties with acute or convalescent COVID-19. CDR3s leave out the opening cysteine and the closing phenylalanine or tryptophan. Each record gives: CDR3 protein, V gene, J gene, D gene. A D gene is named only where the DNA matches it firmly.

cdr3_aa: ASSLGTDYGYT
v_call: TRBV5-1
j_call: TRBJ1-2
d_call: TRBD1

cdr3_aa: ASSGGTVTMAF
v_call: TRBV4-1
j_call: TRBJ1-1
d_call: TRBD1

cdr3_aa: ASRGEGSAYNEQF
v_call: TRBV13
j_call: TRBJ2-1
d_call: TRBD2

cdr3_aa: AWSVGGVEKLF
v_call: TRBV30
j_call: TRBJ1-4
d_call: NA

cdr3_aa: ASSETGPGTEAF
v_call: TRBV25-1
j_call: TRBJ1-1
d_call: NA

cdr3_aa: ASSYQGAVTEAF
v_call: TRBV6-5
j_call: TRBJ1-1
d_call: TRBD1

cdr3_aa: ASSYAAGSSYNSPLH
v_call: TRBV6-2/TRBV6-3
j_call: TRBJ1-6
d_call: NA

cdr3_aa: ASGQSSYEQY
v_call: TRBV6-5
j_call: TRBJ2-7
d_call: NA

cdr3_aa: ASSLTGPYEQY
v_call: TRBV12-3/TRBV12-4
j_call: TRBJ2-7
d_call: NA

cdr3_aa: ATHSPNYGYT
v_call: TRBV10-3
j_call: TRBJ1-2
d_call: NA

cdr3_aa: ASSREMNTEAF
v_call: TRBV6-4
j_call: TRBJ1-1
d_call: NA

cdr3_aa: ASRSGGTYEQY
v_call: TRBV6-5
j_call: TRBJ2-7
d_call: TRBD2

cdr3_aa: ASSRDSNEKLF
v_call: TRBV10-2
j_call: TRBJ1-4
d_call: TRBD1

cdr3_aa: ATGDRGATGELF
v_call: TRBV10-3
j_call: TRBJ2-2
d_call: TRBD1

cdr3_aa: ASSLVREETQY
v_call: TRBV7-3
j_call: TRBJ2-5
d_call: NA

cdr3_aa: ASSASQGGEQY
v_call: TRBV2
j_call: TRBJ2-7
d_call: NA

cdr3_aa: ASSRDRDTQY
v_call: TRBV7-2
j_call: TRBJ2-3
d_call: TRBD1

cdr3_aa: ASSPGGSLVFRKSTDTQY
v_call: TRBV6-6
j_call: TRBJ2-3
d_call: TRBD1

cdr3_aa: ASSEQGAYYQPQH
v_call: TRBV2
j_call: TRBJ1-5
d_call: TRBD1

cdr3_aa: SVGYRGTYNEQF
v_call: TRBV29-1
j_call: TRBJ2-1
d_call: NA

cdr3_aa: SASARTGSMAGFGYT
v_call: TRBV20-1
j_call: TRBJ1-2
d_call: NA

cdr3_aa: ASSPPPLYGYNEQF
v_call: TRBV9
j_call: TRBJ2-1
d_call: NA

cdr3_aa: ASRGGAGRTYEQY
v_call: TRBV2
j_call: TRBJ2-7
d_call: NA

cdr3_aa: ASSYQGAHQPQH
v_call: TRBV2
j_call: TRBJ1-5
d_call: TRBD1

cdr3_aa: ASRIGGENTEAF
v_call: TRBV7-9
j_call: TRBJ1-1
d_call: NA

cdr3_aa: ASSIEGGTEAF
v_call: TRBV19
j_call: TRBJ1-1
d_call: NA

cdr3_aa: ASSLEGASNTEAF
v_call: TRBV5-1
j_call: TRBJ1-1
d_call: TRBD1

cdr3_aa: ASSYWGGAEDTQY
v_call: TRBV6-6
j_call: TRBJ2-3
d_call: NA

cdr3_aa: ASSGARGGRYYEQY
v_call: TRBV6-1
j_call: TRBJ2-7
d_call: TRBD2

cdr3_aa: ASSLIGEKQF
v_call: TRBV11-3
j_call: TRBJ2-1
d_call: NA

cdr3_aa: ASSPPRGGDRGNQETQY
v_call: TRBV18
j_call: TRBJ2-5
d_call: NA

cdr3_aa: AWSVQGQPQH
v_call: TRBV30
j_call: TRBJ1-5
d_call: NA

cdr3_aa: ASSLNSKSSYNSPLH
v_call: TRBV5-5
j_call: TRBJ1-6
d_call: NA

cdr3_aa: ASSEGGIR
v_call: TRBV6-1
j_call: TRBJ1-2
d_call: NA

cdr3_aa: AWSVHQNTEAF
v_call: TRBV30
j_call: TRBJ1-1
d_call: NA

cdr3_aa: SVVRGYEQF
v_call: TRBV20-1
j_call: TRBJ2-1
d_call: TRBD1

cdr3_aa: ASSRGGSGANVLT
v_call: TRBV18
j_call: TRBJ2-6
d_call: NA

cdr3_aa: ASSPMGARSEKLF
v_call: TRBV7-8
j_call: TRBJ1-4
d_call: NA